These T cell receptor beta chains were read from a single sample in a study of blood T cell repertoires in COVID-19. Produced via immunoSEQ multiplex PCR; TCRdb's table is partial and in-frame only. The data show about 25,000 clones, about 89% seen once. Sequencing was done on a sample of peripheral blood. The receptors originated from an older man with acute or convalescent COVID-19. The CDR3 runs from the conserved cysteine through the conserved F or W. The D gene is left open where the match is weak. Clone size appears in some rows only: once, few, many, or a class for an expanded clone.

CDR3,DNA,size,J,D,V
CASSEAPSGNPYEQYF,TGTGCCAGCAGTGAAGCGCCTAGCGGAAACCCCTACGAGCAGTACTTC,-,TRBJ2-7,TRBD2,TRBV6-1
CASSKDSSVEQYF,TGTGCCAGCAGCAAAGACTCTAGCGTCGAGCAGTACTTC,-,TRBJ2-7,-,TRBV21-1
CASSPTLAGYTDTQYF,TGTGCCAGCTCACCAACTTTGGCAGGCTACACAGATACGCAGTATTTT,-,TRBJ2-3,-,TRBV18
CASLAGFGAETQYF,TGTGCCAGTTTAGCGGGATTTGGTGCTGAGACCCAGTACTTC,-,TRBJ2-5,TRBD2,TRBV19
CASSINRNRDLGPYNEQFF,TGTGCCAGTAGTATAAACCGGAACCGGGATCTCGGCCCCTACAATGAGCAGTTCTTC,-,TRBJ2-1,-,TRBV19
CASSFQGGGLLEQFF,TGTGCCAGCAGCTTCCAGGGGGGTGGCTTGCTTGAGCAGTTCTTC,-,TRBJ2-1,-,TRBV9
CASSPRGGANNSPLHF,TGTGCCAGCAGCCCCCGGGGGGGGGCGAATAATTCACCCCTCCACTTT,-,TRBJ1-6,-,TRBV7-2
CASSELDRGRTDTQYF,TGCGCCAGCAGTGAGTTGGACCGAGGGCGCACAGATACGCAGTATTTT,-,TRBJ2-3,-,TRBV10-1
CASSRDPGGDEQFF,TGTGCCAGCAGCCGGGACCCCGGGGGGGATGAGCAGTTCTTC,-,TRBJ2-1,TRBD2,TRBV6-5
CSVVGGFSTDTQYF,TGCAGCGTTGTAGGGGGATTTAGCACAGATACGCAGTATTTT,-,TRBJ2-3,-,TRBV29-1
CASSVTLVSNTQYF,TGTGCCAGCAGTGTGACGCTAGTGTCTAATACGCAGTATTTT,-,TRBJ2-3,-,TRBV6-4
CASSPLANEQYF,TGTGCCAGCAGCCCGTTGGCAAACGAGCAGTACTTC,medium-sized,TRBJ2-7,-,TRBV11-2
CASSEGLAGGTGELFF,TGTGCCAGCAGTGAAGGGCTAGCGGGAGGGACCGGGGAGCTGTTTTTT,-,TRBJ2-2,TRBD2,TRBV2
CASSGRGLPTYNEQFF,TGTGCCAGCAGCGGGAGGGGCCTGCCCACCTACAATGAGCAGTTCTTC,-,TRBJ2-1,TRBD2,TRBV14
CASSSLGQAGAEAFF,TGTGCCAGCAGTTCCCTAGGACAGGCTGGAGCTGAAGCTTTCTTT,-,TRBJ1-1,TRBD1,TRBV6-5
CAVQGASGNTIYF,TGTGCCGTCCAGGGCGCCTCTGGAAACACCATATATTTT,once,TRBJ1-3,-,TRBV10-3
CASSLVTGNQPQHF,TGTGCCAGCAGTTTGGTGACAGGTAATCAGCCCCAGCATTTT,-,TRBJ1-5,-,TRBV28
CASSSWTGGTDTQYF,TGCGCCAGCAGCTCCTGGACAGGGGGCACAGATACGCAGTATTTT,-,TRBJ2-3,TRBD1,TRBV5-1
CASRTGTSSYNEQFF,TGTGCCAGTCGTACCGGGACTAGCAGCTACAATGAGCAGTTCTTC,once,TRBJ2-1,TRBD2,TRBV19
CASSSPRAVGSPLHF,TGTGCCAGCAGCTCACCCAGGGCGGTCGGCTCACCCCTCCACTTT,-,TRBJ1-6,-,TRBV6-5
CASSEARNPDRGPYF,TGTGCCAGCAGTGAAGCGCGAAACCCGGACAGGGGTCCGTACTTC,-,TRBJ2-7,TRBD1,TRBV2
CASSREGGVQETQYF,TGCGCCAGCAGCCGAGAAGGGGGGGTTCAGGAGACCCAGTACTTC,-,TRBJ2-5,-,TRBV5-1
CASSGGTSNEQFF,TGTGCCAGCAGCGGCGGGACTAGCAATGAGCAGTTCTTC,-,TRBJ2-1,TRBD2,TRBV5-5
CASSQTSGGRNEQFF,TGCGCCAGCAGCCAAACTAGCGGGGGGCGGAATGAGCAGTTCTTC,-,TRBJ2-1,TRBD2,TRBV4-1
CASSQGAGRTGELFF,TGTGCCAGCAGCCAAGGGGCAGGGAGGACCGGGGAGCTGTTTTTT,-,TRBJ2-2,-,TRBV3-1/TRBV3-2
CAISDRVSNQPQHF,TGTGCCATCAGTGACAGGGTTAGCAATCAGCCCCAGCATTTT,-,TRBJ1-5,-,TRBV10-3
CASSQDSSFQVQSPLHF,TGTGCCAGCAGCCAAGATTCATCTTTTCAGGTTCAGTCACCCCTCCACTTT,-,TRBJ1-6,-,TRBV3-1/TRBV3-2